These 9 T cell receptor beta chains were sequenced from one sample in a study of T cell repertoires in cytomegalovirus infection. Their antigens remain unidentified. MiXCR was run by TCRdb on the reads, yielding one entry per CDR3 protein. The profile shows about 890,000 distinct CDR3 sequences, roughly 30% of them singletons. The sequencing here drew on cultured CD8+ T cells from PBMCs, taken from culture after CMV antigen stimulation. The origin of the receptors is a human donor in good health (CMV status not recorded). Some clones in this sample may be carry-over from other donors' samples.

This chain connects TRBV7-8 to TRBJ1-2; D is ambiguous. The V gene's germline CDR1 is SGHVS and CDR2 FQNEAQ. The CDR3 spans 15 residues. Trimming removed 1 base from V and 4 bases from J, with 13 bases in between. The CDR3 is CASSLEASWGYGYTF. CDR3 in DNA: TGTGCCAGCAGCTTAGAGGCCAGTTGGGGCTATGGCTACACCTTC. The complete variable domain, with remaining parts taken from reference TRBV7-8 and TRBJ1-2, reads GAGVSQSPRYKVAKRGQDVALRCDPISGHVSLFWYQQALGQGPEFLTYFQNEAQLDKSGLPSDRFFAERPEGSVSTLKIQRTQQEDSAVYLCASSLEASWGYGYTFGSGTRLTVV.

The chain combines TRBV19 with TRBJ1-2; possible D gene TRBD1, 5 bases. CDR3 length: 14 residues. Trimming left V 0 bases short and J 6 bases short, with 11 bases between. Germline V gene sequence: CDR1 LNHDA, CDR2 SQIVND (reference sequence). The CDR3 protein is CASSIDQGWDGYTF. In nucleotides, the CDR3 is TGTGCCAGTAGTATAGATCAGGGCTGGGATGGCTACACCTTC.

This clonotype showed up many times. The chain is built from TRBV6-5 and TRBJ1-5, with unresolved D. Trimming removed 0 bases at V and 7 bases at J, with 10 bases between. In germline, CDR1 is MNHEY, CDR2 SVGAGI. The CDR3 length is 14 residues. The CDR3: CASSYSGGGQPQHF. The CDR3 region has the DNA TGTGCCAGCAGTTACTCGGGCGGCGGGCAGCCCCAGCATTTT.

In this sample, this clonotype turned up a few times. V is TRBV7-9 and J is TRBJ1-2; D gene uncertain. CDR1 SEHNR and CDR2 FQNEAQ come from the germline V gene (reference sequence). V gave up 1 base and J gave up 0 bases, with 15 bases separating them. The CDR3 is 17 amino acids. The CDR3 region has the DNA TGTGCCAGCAGCTTAGGGAAGCACCGTACGACTAACTATGGCTACACCTTC. Translating it yields CASSLGKHRTTNYGYTF.

The table lists this clonotype with a few counts. The V call is TRBV6-1, the J call TRBJ1-1, with 9 bases lining up with TRBD1. Germline CDR1 reads MNHNS; CDR2 reads SASEGT. The V segment lost 5 bases and the J segment 5 bases; nucleotides outside the gene matches: 12. The CDR3 consists of 16 residues. CDR3 in amino acids: CASSSLGWGTGTEAFF. CDR3 nucleotides: TGTGCCAGCAGTTCCCTCGGGTGGGGGACAGGGACTGAAGCTTTCTTT.

This clonotype was picked up many times. This chain uses TRBV6-5 with TRBJ1-1; D is undetermined. Germline V gene lookup returns CDR1 MNHEY and CDR2 SVGAGI. This CDR3 spans 13 amino acids. Trimming cost V 1 base and J 1 base, with 4 bases left between them. In nucleotides, the CDR3 is TGTGCCAGCAGTTACTTACAGAACACTGAAGCTTTCTTT. This translates into CASSYLQNTEAFF.

Remarks on this clonotype: Being one base from a much bigger clone, this may be a read error. The chain links TRBV7-6 to TRBJ2-3; the match to TRBD2 covers 13 bases. The CDR3 is made up of 18 amino acids. Germline CDR1 SGHVS, CDR2 FNYEAQ. In DNA form, the CDR3 reads TGTGCCAACAGCCCCCGACTAGCGGGGGGATTTAGCACAGATACGCAGTATTTT. Protein product: CANSPRLAGGFSTDTQYF.

The chain combines TRBV12-3 or TRBV12-4 with TRBJ1-1, with TRBD1 identical over 7 bases. The CDR3 has 16 amino acids. The V and J ends lost 0 bases and 1 base, in that order; junction bases with no gene match: 5. The CDR3 nucleotides read TGTGCCAGCAGTTTAGCGTCCTGGACAGGGAACACTGAAGCTTTCTTT. Translation: CASSLASWTGNTEAFF.

This chain joins TRBV19 and TRBJ2-1; 11 positions agree with TRBD2. The germline CDR1 and CDR2 sequences are LNHDA and SQIVND (reference sequence). The length of the CDR3 is 17 residues. After removal of 7 bases from V and 7 bases from J, the junction contained 15 bases not matched to a gene. The CDR3 DNA follows: TGTGCCAGTACCGTAGCGGGGGGGCTTCTGATCCCGAATGAGCAGTTCTTC. It yields the protein CASTVAGGLLIPNEQFF.